These 21 T cell receptor beta chains share one sample of origin, sequenced in a study of beta chain features in type 1 diabetes. No antigens are known for them. The study, taken as a whole, reports: Researchers report that Type 1 diabetes patients had moderately but significantly shorter TCRB CDR3s across all four CD4+ subsets.

Since all of the isolated RNA was reverse transcribed, expressed TCRB transcripts were what got sequenced. The table came from immunoSEQ multiplex PCR; TCRdb's copy has only in-frame clones and leaves some out. The sample contains under 350,000 clones, about 24% of which appear only once. Sequenced input: naive CD4+ T cells from blood. The receptors originated from a woman aged 25 to 39 with type 1 diabetes.

In its sample, this clone was seen once. The J gene is TRBJ2-3, the V gene TRBV7-3; 15 positions match TRBD2. CDR3 length: 16 residues. CDR1 SGHTA and CDR2 FQGTGA come from the germline V gene. The ends lost 5 bases at V and 5 bases at J; junction bases unmatched: 5. CDR3 loop: CASSRTSGRVGDTQYF. In DNA, the CDR3 is TGTGCCAGCAGCCGGACTAGCGGGAGGGTGGGAGATACGCAGTATTTT. Together with reference TRBV7-3 and TRBJ2-3, the CDR3 gives the full variable domain: GAGVSQTPSNKVTEKGKYVELRCDPISGHTALYWYRQSLGQGPEFLIYFQGTGAADDSGLPNDRFFAVRPEGSVSTLKIQRTERGDSAVYLCASSRTSGRVGDTQYFGPGTRLTVL.

V and J are TRBV30 and TRBJ2-3; a possible D gene is TRBD2 (5 bases). CDR3 length: 13 residues. V lost 3 bases and J 5 bases, leaving 12 bases between the germline ends. Germline values: CDR1 GTSNPN, CDR2 SVGIG (reference sequence). This CDR3 is CAWSATGEDTQYF. The CDR3 coding sequence is TGTGCCTGGAGCGCCACCGGGGAAGATACGCAGTATTTT.

This clone appeared a few times. This chain connects TRBV9 to TRBJ1-1; 7 bases are shared with TRBD1. Per germline, CDR1 SGDLS and CDR2 YYNGEE. With 0 bases clipped from V and 3 bases from J, the junction kept 5 bases outside the gene matches. The length of the CDR3 is 15 residues. The CDR3 spells CASSVAHTGDTEAFF. DNA of the CDR3: TGTGCCAGCAGCGTAGCCCATACAGGGGACACTGAAGCTTTCTTT.

The rearrangement links TRBV19 to TRBJ2-1; the D gene is possibly TRBD1 (5 bases). Trimming pared 6 bases from V and 7 bases from J, leaving 16 bases between. CDR1 and CDR2 from the germline V gene are LNHDA and SQIVND (reference sequence). CDR3 length: 14 amino acids. CDR3: CASRTGLLDNEQFF. The CDR3 bases are TGTGCCAGTAGAACAGGCTTACTCGATAATGAGCAGTTCTTC.

The chain joins TRBV30 to TRBJ1-2; tentative D call: TRBD1 (6 bases). Deletions cut 7 bases from V and 3 bases from J, with 18 bases between. CDR3 length: 14 residues. Per germline, CDR1 GTSNPN and CDR2 SVGIG (reference sequence). The CDR3 is CAFSTGAYHYGYTF. CDR3 DNA sequence: TGTGCCTTCTCGACAGGAGCCTACCACTATGGCTACACCTTC.

The table lists this clone with a few counts. The chain carries TRBV4-2 and TRBJ2-5, with a tentative D call TRBD1 (5 bases). This CDR3 comprises 15 residues. The ends were cut back, 2 bases at V and 4 bases at J, with 14 bases in the middle. Germline lookup yields CDR1 LGHNA and CDR2 YNFKEQ. The CDR3 is CASSQTQGKGETQYF. Here the CDR3 DNA reads TGTGCCAGCAGCCAAACTCAGGGAAAGGGAGAGACCCAGTACTTC.

V gene TRBV7-2 combines with J gene TRBJ2-5; 11 bases agree with TRBD1. Per the germline V gene, CDR1 is SGHTA and CDR2 is FQGNSA. V lost 4 bases, J lost 2 bases, and 3 bases stayed unmatched. CDR3 length equals 15 residues. CDR3 protein: CASSSGQGVQETQYF. CDR3 bases: TGTGCCAGCAGCTCGGGACAGGGGGTACAAGAGACCCAGTACTTC.

V is TRBV4-1 and J is TRBJ1-2; a weak D match, TRBD1 (5 bases). The V end lost 6 bases, the J end lost 3 bases, and 20 bases lay between the germline ends. The length of the CDR3 is 16 residues. The germline V gene encodes CDR1 MGHRA and CDR2 YSYEKL. CDR3 in amino acids: CASRGGARRIDYGYTF. CDR3 sequence (DNA): TGCGCCAGCAGGGGTGGGGCGAGGAGAATAGACTATGGCTACACCTTC.

The V and J genes are TRBV9 and TRBJ1-4, with TRBD1 matching over 7 bases. The CDR3 is made up of 16 amino acids. In germline, CDR1 is SGDLS, CDR2 YYNGEE. V dropped 0 bases and J dropped 7; count of bases not matched to a gene: 9. The chain's CDR3 is CASSVGTGVGSEKLFF. The DNA for the CDR3 is TGTGCCAGCAGCGTAGGCACAGGGGTGGGGAGTGAAAAACTGTTTTTT. Based on the CDR3 plus reference TRBV9 and TRBJ1-4, the full variable domain is DSGVTQTPKHLITATGQRVTLRCSPRSGDLSVYWYQQSLDQGLQFLIQYYNGEERAKGNILERFSAQQFPDLHSELNLSSLELGDSALYFCASSVGTGVGSEKLFFGSGTQLSVL.

Only a few counts were recorded for this clone. This chain joins TRBV11-3 and TRBJ2-7; 8 positions agree with TRBD2. The germline V gene has CDR1 SGHNT and CDR2 YENEEA. Trimming took 1 base from V and 2 from J; bases not matched to a gene: 1. This CDR3 comprises 14 residues. CDR3 sequence reads: CASSLGTSPYEQYF. The CDR3 nucleotides are TGTGCCAGCAGCTTAGGGACTAGCCCCTACGAGCAGTACTTC. Together with reference TRBV11-3 and TRBJ2-7, the CDR3 gives the full variable domain: EAGVVQSPRYKIIEKKQPVAFWCNPISGHNTLYWYLQNLGQGPELLIRYENEEAVDDSQLPKDRFSAERLKGVDSTLKIQPAELGDSAVYLCASSLGTSPYEQYFGPGTRLTVT.

This clone was detected only a few times. V gene TRBV2 combines with J gene TRBJ1-2, with 7 bases fitting TRBD1. The ends lost 9 bases at V and 7 bases at J; junction bases unmatched: 11. The germline gives CDR1 SNHLY, CDR2 FYNNEI. The CDR3 runs 13 residues. The CDR3 protein is CASAGTAGGGYTF. The CDR3, as DNA: TGTGCCAGTGCCGGGACAGCGGGAGGTGGCTACACCTTC. The full variable domain, with the rest looked up from reference TRBV2 and TRBJ1-2, is EPEVTQTPSHQVTQMGQEVILRCVPISNHLYFYWYRQILGQKVEFLVSFYNNEISEKSEIFDDQFSVERPDGSNFTLKIRSTKLEDSAMYFCASAGTAGGGYTFGSGTRLTVV.

This clone has a handful of counts. The chain is built from TRBV2 and TRBJ2-4, with 8 bases fitting TRBD2. V was clipped by 9 bases and J by 8 bases; unmatched bases: 6. The V gene's germline CDR1 is SNHLY and CDR2 FYNNEI. This CDR3 spans 12 amino acids. Here the CDR3 reads CASQRERYIQYF. The CDR3 DNA reads as TGTGCCAGTCAGCGGGAGCGGTACATTCAGTACTTC.

V and J are TRBV7-2 and TRBJ2-7, with TRBD2 as a possible D gene (6 bases). Trimming took 3 bases from V and 1 from J, leaving 13 bases between them. The CDR3 spans 15 residues. CDR1 is SGHTA and CDR2 is FQGNSA in the germline V gene. The CDR3 spells CASSFAGSRSYEQYF. CDR3 DNA sequence: TGTGCCAGCAGCTTTGCCGGGAGTAGGTCCTACGAGCAGTACTTC.

This clone turned up a few times. This chain uses TRBV29-1 with TRBJ1-1; D remains ambiguous. Trimming stripped 3 bases from V and 1 base from J, with 9 bases between. CDR3 length: 13 amino acids. Germline-derived CDR1 and CDR2 are SQVTM and ANQGSEA. CDR3 sequence (DNA): TGCAGCGTTGAGGTCACAGAGAACACTGAAGCTTTCTTT. This encodes CSVEVTENTEAFF. Drawing the rest from reference TRBV29-1 and TRBJ1-1, the complete variable domain is SAVISQKPSRDICQRGTSLTIQCQVDSQVTMMFWYRQQPGQSLTLIATANQGSEATYESGFVIDKFPISRPNLTFSTLTVSNMSPEDSSIYLCSVEVTENTEAFFGQGTRLTVV.

This clone has only a few counts. The chain carries TRBV30 and TRBJ2-1; tentatively, D is TRBD2 (6 bases). This CDR3 has 12 amino acids. Trimming took 7 bases from V and 11 from J, leaving 18 bases between them. Looked up from germline, CDR1 is GTSNPN and CDR2 is SVGIG (reference sequence). As DNA, the CDR3 is TGTGCCTCCTCCCCGGGGGAGGTTAAGCAGTTCTTC. This encodes CASSPGEVKQFF.

A word on this clone: A junction boundary mismatches the germline segment, possibly from a read error. The gene calls are TRBV7-7 and TRBJ2-1, with D tentatively TRBD2 (6 bases). The CDR3 spans 15 residues. Germline V lookup: CDR1 SSHAT, CDR2 FNYEAQ (reference sequence). The chain's CDR3 is CASSLDFSGFNEQFF. Here the CDR3 DNA reads TGTGCTAGCAGCTTAGACTTCAGCGGGTTCAATGAGCAGTTCTTC.

The CDR3 is CASSPGTGVRGYTF. In nucleotides, the CDR3 is TGTGCCAGCAGTCCCGGGACAGGGGTTCGAGGCTACACCTTC. J is TRBJ1-2 and V is TRBV28; TRBD1 agrees at 10 bases. The germline V gene has CDR1 MDHEN and CDR2 SYDVKM. The CDR3 spans 14 residues. V was clipped by 5 bases and J by 8 bases; unmatched bases: 8.

There are a few counts of this clone. The V call is TRBV14, the J call TRBJ2-5, with unresolved D. There are 14 residues in the CDR3. The germline V and J ends were trimmed by 1 base and 2 bases, with 8 bases remaining between them. Germline V gene data show CDR1 as SGHDN and CDR2 as FVKESK. CDR3 in DNA: TGTGCCAGCAGCCAAGCTGGGCGACAAGAGACCCAGTACTTC. It specifies CASSQAGRQETQYF.

Only a few counts were recorded for this clone. Within the sample, other DNA sequences also encode this same CDR3. This rearrangement joins TRBV7-3 to TRBJ1-2; TRBD1 matches at 9 bases. The CDR3 runs to 13 residues. Per germline, CDR1 SGHTA and CDR2 FQGTGA. After removal of 3 bases from V and 7 bases from J, the junction contained 3 bases not matched to a gene. CDR3 sequence (DNA): TGTGCCAGCAGCTTGGGACAGGGTCGTGGCTACACCTTC. Translating gives CASSLGQGRGYTF.

This clone turned up a few times. This chain connects TRBV5-1 to TRBJ1-2; TRBD1 matches at 8 bases. Trimming removed 4 bases from V and 4 bases from J; junction bases left unmatched: 6. CDR3 length equals 14 residues. Germline V gene data show CDR1 as SGHRS and CDR2 as YFSETQ. CDR3: CASSDRTGSYGYTF. As DNA, the CDR3 is TGCGCCAGCAGCGATCGGACAGGGAGCTATGGCTACACCTTC.

This clone was seen more than once but under ten times. The CDR3 protein is CAWSYGVEQFF. Written as DNA, the CDR3 is TGTGCCTGGAGTTACGGAGTTGAGCAGTTCTTC. This chain connects TRBV30 to TRBJ2-1; D is unclear. This CDR3 region has 11 residues. In germline, CDR1 is GTSNPN, CDR2 SVGIG (reference sequence). Trimming removed 2 bases from V and 9 bases from J, with 8 bases in between. Combining the CDR3 with reference TRBV30 and TRBJ2-1 gives the whole variable domain SQTIHQWPATLVQPVGSPLSLECTVEGTSNPNLYWYRQAAGRGLQLLFYSVGIGQISSEVPQNLSASRPQDRQFILSSKKLLLSDSGFYLCAWSYGVEQFFGPGTRLTVL.